These 8 T cell receptor beta chains were sequenced from one sample in a study of blood T cell repertoires in COVID-19. Here immunoSEQ multiplex PCR was the method, and the copy in TCRdb shows in-frame clones only, minus some. The top ten clones hold about 0.8% of a sample with 200,000 or so clones, around nine tenths of them seen once. The specimen was peripheral blood. These receptors originate from a man aged 60-69 years with COVID-19, enrolled during active disease.

The chain recombines TRBV6-5 with TRBJ1-1; possibly TRBD1 for D (5 bases). This CDR3 region has 13 residues. With 7 bases removed from V and 1 base from J, the gap between germline ends came to 10 bases. Germline-derived CDR1 and CDR2 are MNHEY and SVGAGI. DNA for the CDR3: TGTGCCAGCAAAAGGGGCCCGAACACTGAAGCTTTCTTT. Translating gives CASKRGPNTEAFF.

The rearrangement joins TRBV11-3 to TRBJ2-1; TRBD2 might be the D (6 bases). Trimming took 6 bases from V and 13 from J, leaving 22 bases between them. CDR3 length: 14 residues. Germline CDR1 and CDR2: SGHNT and YENEEA. The CDR3 loop reads CASSAALVGGCQFF. The CDR3 region has the DNA TGTGCCAGCAGTGCAGCACTTGTGGGGGGTTGCCAGTTCTTC.

This clone was detected once. The chain uses TRBV7-9 and TRBJ2-2, with a tentative D call TRBD2 (6 bases). Trimming left V 6 bases short and J 4 bases short, with 9 bases between. This CDR3 has 13 residues. Per germline, CDR1 SEHNR and CDR2 FQNEAQ (reference sequence). The DNA for the CDR3 is TGTGCCAGCAGTACGGGAGTCACCGGGGAGCTGTTTTTT. Amino acid sequence: CASSTGVTGELFF.

This clone was seen more than once but under ten times. The chain carries TRBV11-2 and TRBJ2-7, with D hard to call. Germline CDR1 reads SGHAT; CDR2 reads FQNNGV. The CDR3 length is 12 residues. Trimming stripped 2 bases from V and 5 bases from J, with 7 bases between. This CDR3 reads CASSLSRNEQYF. The CDR3 DNA follows: TGTGCCAGCAGCTTAAGCCGAAACGAGCAGTACTTC.

The chain couples TRBV19 to TRBJ2-5, with a possible D match to TRBD2 (5 bases). The CDR3 runs to 15 residues. V was shortened by 5 bases and J by 4 bases, with 17 bases between the two germline ends. Germline values: CDR1 LNHDA, CDR2 SQIVND (reference sequence). CDR3 in amino acids: CASSARRGFGETQYF. CDR3 nucleotide sequence: TGTGCCAGTAGTGCTCGAAGAGGGTTTGGAGAGACCCAGTACTTC.

The chain couples TRBV10-1 to TRBJ2-3; 8 bases line up with TRBD1. The length of the CDR3 is 15 residues. Trimming cost V 5 bases and J 0 bases; bases outside gene matches: 4. CDR1 WNHNN and CDR2 SYGVQD come from the germline V gene (reference sequence). CDR3: CASSKGQGSTDTQYF. The CDR3 nucleotides read TGCGCCAGCAGTAAAGGACAGGGCAGCACAGATACGCAGTATTTT.

This sequence joins TRBV30 and TRBJ1-5; 10 positions agree with TRBD1. Germline CDR1 GTSNPN, CDR2 SVGIG (reference sequence). The CDR3 is 13 residues long. V lost 5 bases to trimming and J lost 4 bases; unmatched junction nucleotides: 2. CDR3 coding DNA: TGTGCCTGGCGGGACAGGGGAAATCAGCCCCAGCATTTT. Its translation is CAWRDRGNQPQHF.

This clone showed up just once. The chain joins TRBV11-1 to TRBJ2-1; D gene uncertain. Trimming stripped 2 bases from V and 1 base from J, with 9 bases between. The CDR3 loop spans 15 amino acids. Per the germline V gene, CDR1 is SGHAT and CDR2 is FQDESV (reference sequence). DNA for the CDR3: TGTGCCAGCAGCTTATCGGCGGCGTCCTACAATGAGCAGTTCTTC. Protein: CASSLSAASYNEQFF.